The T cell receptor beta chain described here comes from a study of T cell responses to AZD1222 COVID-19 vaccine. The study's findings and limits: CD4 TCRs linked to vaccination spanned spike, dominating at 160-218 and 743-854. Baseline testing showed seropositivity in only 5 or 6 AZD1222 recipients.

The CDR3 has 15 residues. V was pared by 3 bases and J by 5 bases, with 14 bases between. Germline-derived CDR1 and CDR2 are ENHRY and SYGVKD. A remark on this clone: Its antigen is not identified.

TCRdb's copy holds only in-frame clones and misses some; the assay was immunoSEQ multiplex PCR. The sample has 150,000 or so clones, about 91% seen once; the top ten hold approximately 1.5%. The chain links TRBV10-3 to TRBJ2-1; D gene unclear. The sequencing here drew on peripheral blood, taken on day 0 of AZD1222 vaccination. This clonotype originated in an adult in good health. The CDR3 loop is CAISESPGPHNEQFF. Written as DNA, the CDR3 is TGTGCCATCAGTGAAAGCCCCGGGCCCCACAATGAGCAGTTCTTC.